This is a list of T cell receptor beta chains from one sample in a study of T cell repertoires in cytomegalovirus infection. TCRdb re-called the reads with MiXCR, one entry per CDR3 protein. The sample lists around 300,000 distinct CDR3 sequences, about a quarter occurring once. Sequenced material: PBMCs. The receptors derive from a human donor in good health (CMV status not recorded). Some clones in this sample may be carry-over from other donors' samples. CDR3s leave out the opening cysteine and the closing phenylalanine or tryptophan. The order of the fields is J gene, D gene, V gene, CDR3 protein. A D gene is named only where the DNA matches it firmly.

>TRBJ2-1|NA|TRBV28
ASSFELDPSGNEQF
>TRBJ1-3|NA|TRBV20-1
SASDRRRNTIY
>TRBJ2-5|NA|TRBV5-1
ASSLGPGSQETQY
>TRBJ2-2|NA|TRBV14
ASSQRVQTGELF
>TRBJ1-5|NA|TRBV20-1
SAPVQGNQPQH
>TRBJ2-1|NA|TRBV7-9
ASSLVSQGTGNEQF
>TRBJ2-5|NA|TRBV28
ASARASVKTQY
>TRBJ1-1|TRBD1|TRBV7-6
ASSSDRDTEAF
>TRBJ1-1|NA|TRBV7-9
ASSTLKGPGGNTEAF
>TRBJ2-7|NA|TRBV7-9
ASSREPLREQY
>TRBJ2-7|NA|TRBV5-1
ASSLQAAGASYEQY
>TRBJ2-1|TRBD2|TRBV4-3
ASSRSLANEQF
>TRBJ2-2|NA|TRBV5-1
ASSEGQNTGELF
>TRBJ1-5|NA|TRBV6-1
ASRGLTRSNQPQH
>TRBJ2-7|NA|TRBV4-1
ASSQLPGRTFEQY
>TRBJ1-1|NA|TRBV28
ASSLNTGTNTEAF
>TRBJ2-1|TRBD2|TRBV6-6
ASNYGRVYNEQF
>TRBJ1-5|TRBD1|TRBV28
ASSLRGRSHRQPQH
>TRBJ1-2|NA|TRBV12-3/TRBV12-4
ASSPAMVFNYGYT
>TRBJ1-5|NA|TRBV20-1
SAPRGQNQPQH
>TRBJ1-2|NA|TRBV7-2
ATAEQFGYT
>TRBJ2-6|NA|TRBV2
ASSTGSGANVLT
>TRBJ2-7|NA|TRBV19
ASSIRFSYEQY
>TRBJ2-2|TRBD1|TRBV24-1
ATSRAGQGTGELF
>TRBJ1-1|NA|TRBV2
ASKSQGGGTEAF
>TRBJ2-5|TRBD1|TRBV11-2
ASSRDREETQY
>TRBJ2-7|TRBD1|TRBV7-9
ASSSRQGRTYEQY
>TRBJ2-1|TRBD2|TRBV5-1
ASSLAGTSATEQF
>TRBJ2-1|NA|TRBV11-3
ASSLKSSYNEQF
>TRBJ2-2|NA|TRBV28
ASSLSGELRSGELF
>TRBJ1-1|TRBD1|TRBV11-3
ASSSGQVNTEAF
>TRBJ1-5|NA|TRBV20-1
SASGGLSRQPQH
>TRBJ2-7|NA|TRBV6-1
ASSEGQEGDEQY
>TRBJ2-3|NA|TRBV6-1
ASSWDFGDTQY
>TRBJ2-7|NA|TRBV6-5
ASTRRATATYEQY
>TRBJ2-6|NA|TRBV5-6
ASSLPQVSGANVLT
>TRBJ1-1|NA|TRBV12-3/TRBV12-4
GRQGLPRTEAF
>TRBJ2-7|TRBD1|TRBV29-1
SAGQGSYEQY
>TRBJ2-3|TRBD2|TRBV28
ASSRLAGGSFDTQY
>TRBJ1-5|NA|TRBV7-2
ASSPSEGRNQPQH
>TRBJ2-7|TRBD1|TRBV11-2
ASSLNPGQDYEQY
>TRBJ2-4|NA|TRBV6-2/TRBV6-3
ASSYSIWANIQY
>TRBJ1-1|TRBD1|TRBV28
ASSPSPGQGDTEAF
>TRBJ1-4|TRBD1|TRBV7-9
ASSLGQGNGQDEKLF
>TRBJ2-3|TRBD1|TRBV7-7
ASSSQGQGLQY
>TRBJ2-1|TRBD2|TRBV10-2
ASSEPAGRRYEQF
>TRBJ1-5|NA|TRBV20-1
SARGSNRNQPQH